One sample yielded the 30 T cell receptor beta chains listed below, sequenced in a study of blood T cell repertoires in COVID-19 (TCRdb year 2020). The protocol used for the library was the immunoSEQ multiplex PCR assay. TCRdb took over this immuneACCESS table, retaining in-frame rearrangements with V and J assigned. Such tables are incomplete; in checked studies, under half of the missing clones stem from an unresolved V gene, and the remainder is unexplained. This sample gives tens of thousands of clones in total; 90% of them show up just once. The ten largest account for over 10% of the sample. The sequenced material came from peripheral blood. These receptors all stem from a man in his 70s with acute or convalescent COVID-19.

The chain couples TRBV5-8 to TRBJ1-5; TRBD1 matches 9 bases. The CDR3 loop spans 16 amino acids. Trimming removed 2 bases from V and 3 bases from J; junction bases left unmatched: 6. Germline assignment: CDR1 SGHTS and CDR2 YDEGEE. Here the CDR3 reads CASSFPGTGNNQPQHF. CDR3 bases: TGTGCCAGCAGCTTCCCCGGGACAGGGAACAATCAGCCCCAGCATTTT.

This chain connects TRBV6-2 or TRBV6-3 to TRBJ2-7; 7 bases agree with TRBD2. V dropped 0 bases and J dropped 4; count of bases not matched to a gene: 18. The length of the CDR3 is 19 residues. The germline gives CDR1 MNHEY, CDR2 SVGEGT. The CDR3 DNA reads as TGTGCCAGCAGTTACTCGGGCACGGGGTCGGAGACTAGCCGTTACGAGCAGTACTTC. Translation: CASSYSGTGSETSRYEQYF.

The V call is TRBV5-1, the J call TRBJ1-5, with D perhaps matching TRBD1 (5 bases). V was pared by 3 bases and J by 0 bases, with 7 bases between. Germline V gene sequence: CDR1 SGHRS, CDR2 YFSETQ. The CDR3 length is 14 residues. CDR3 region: CASSWGDSNQPQHF. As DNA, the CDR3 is TGCGCCAGCAGCTGGGGGGATAGCAATCAGCCCCAGCATTTT. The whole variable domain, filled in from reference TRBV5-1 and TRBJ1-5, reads KAGVTQTPRYLIKTRGQQVTLSCSPISGHRSVSWYQQTPGQGLQFLFEYFSETQRNKGNFPGRFSGRQFSNSRSEMNVSTLELGDSALYLCASSWGDSNQPQHFGDGTRLSIL.

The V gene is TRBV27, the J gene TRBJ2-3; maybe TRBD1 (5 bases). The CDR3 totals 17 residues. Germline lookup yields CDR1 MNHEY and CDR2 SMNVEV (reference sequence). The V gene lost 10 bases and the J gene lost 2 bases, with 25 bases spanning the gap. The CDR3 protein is CANWGPFWHGSTDTQYF. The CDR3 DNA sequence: TGTGCCAACTGGGGCCCCTTTTGGCATGGTTCCACAGATACGCAGTATTTT.

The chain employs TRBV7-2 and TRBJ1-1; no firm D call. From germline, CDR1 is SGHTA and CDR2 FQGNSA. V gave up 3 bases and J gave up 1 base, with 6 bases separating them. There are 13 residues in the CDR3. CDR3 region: CASSFLRNTEAFF. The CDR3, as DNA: TGTGCCAGCAGCTTCTTGAGGAACACTGAAGCTTTCTTT.

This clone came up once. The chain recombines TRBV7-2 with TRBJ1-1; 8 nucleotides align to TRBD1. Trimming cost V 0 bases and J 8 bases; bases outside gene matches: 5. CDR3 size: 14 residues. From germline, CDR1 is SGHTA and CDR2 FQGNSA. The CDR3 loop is CASSLARDRWEAFF. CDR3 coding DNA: TGTGCCAGCAGCTTAGCGAGGGACAGGTGGGAAGCTTTCTTT.

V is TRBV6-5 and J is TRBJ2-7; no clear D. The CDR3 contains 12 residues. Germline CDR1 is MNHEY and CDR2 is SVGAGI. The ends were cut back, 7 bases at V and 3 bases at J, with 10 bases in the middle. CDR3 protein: CASTTGDYEQYF. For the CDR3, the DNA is TGTGCCAGCACCACTGGAGACTACGAGCAGTACTTC.

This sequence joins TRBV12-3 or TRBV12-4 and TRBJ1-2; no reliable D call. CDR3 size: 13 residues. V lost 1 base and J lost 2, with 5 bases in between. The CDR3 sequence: CASSLGGNYGYTF. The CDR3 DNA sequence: TGTGCCAGCAGTTTAGGAGGGAACTATGGCTACACCTTC.

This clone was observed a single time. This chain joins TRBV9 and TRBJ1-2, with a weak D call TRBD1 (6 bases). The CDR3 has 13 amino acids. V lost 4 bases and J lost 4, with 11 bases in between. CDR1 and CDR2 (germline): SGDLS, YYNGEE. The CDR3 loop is CASSQQGSYGYTF. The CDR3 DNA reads TGTGCCAGCAGCCAACAGGGATCCTATGGCTACACCTTC.

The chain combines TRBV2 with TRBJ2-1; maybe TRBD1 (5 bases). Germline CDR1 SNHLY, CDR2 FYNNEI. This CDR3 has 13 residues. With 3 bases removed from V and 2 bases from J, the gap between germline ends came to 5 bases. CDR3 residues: CASSDRAYNEQFF. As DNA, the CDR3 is TGTGCCAGCAGTGACAGGGCCTACAATGAGCAGTTCTTC.

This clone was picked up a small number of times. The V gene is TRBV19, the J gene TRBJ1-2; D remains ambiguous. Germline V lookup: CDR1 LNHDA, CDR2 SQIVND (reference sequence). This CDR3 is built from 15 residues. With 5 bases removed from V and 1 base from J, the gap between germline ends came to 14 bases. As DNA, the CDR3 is TGTGCCAGTAGTTCGCCGGAGGCGGGTAACTATGGCTACACCTTC. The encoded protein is CASSSPEAGNYGYTF.

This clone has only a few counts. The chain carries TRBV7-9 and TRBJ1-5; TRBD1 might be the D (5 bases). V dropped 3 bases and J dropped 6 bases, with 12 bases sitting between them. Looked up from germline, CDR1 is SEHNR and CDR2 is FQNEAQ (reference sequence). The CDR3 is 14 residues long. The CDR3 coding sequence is TGTGCCAGCAGCTTGGCGGGGGGAGTTCAGCCCCAGCATTTT. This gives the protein CASSLAGGVQPQHF. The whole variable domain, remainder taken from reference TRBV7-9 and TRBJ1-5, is DTGVSQNPRHKITKRGQNVTFRCDPISEHNRLYWYRQTLGQGPEFLTYFQNEAQLEKSRLLSDRFSAERPKGSFSTLEIQRTEQGDSAMYLCASSLAGGVQPQHFGDGTRLSIL.

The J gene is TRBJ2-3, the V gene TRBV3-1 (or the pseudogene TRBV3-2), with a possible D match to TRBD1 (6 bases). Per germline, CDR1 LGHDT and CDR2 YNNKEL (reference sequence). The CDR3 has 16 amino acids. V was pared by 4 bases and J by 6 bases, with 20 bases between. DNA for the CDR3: TGTGCCAGCAGCCCTGAGAGGGGGACGCCATCGGATACGCAGTATTTT. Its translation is CASSPERGTPSDTQYF.

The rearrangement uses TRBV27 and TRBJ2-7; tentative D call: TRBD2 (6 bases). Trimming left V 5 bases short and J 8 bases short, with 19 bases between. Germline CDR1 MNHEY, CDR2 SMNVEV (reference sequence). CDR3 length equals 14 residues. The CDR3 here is CASSQTGTGNKQYF. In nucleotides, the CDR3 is TGTGCCAGCAGTCAAACCGGGACTGGAAATAAGCAGTACTTC.

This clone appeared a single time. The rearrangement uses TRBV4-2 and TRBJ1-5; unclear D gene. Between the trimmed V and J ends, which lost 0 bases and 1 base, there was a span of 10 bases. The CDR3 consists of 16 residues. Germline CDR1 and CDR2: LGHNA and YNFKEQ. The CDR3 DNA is TGTGCCAGCAGCCAAGAAATAGCGGTAAGCAATCAGCCCCAGCATTTT. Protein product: CASSQEIAVSNQPQHF.

The CDR3 is CASSLDRRGYTF. The CDR3 nucleotides are TGTGCCAGCAGTCTCGACCGGCGGGGCTACACCTTC. J is TRBJ1-2 and V is TRBV28; no clear D. The germline V gene encodes CDR1 MDHEN and CDR2 SYDVKM. V lost 5 bases to trimming and J lost 8 bases, with 12 bases between them. CDR3 size: 12 residues.

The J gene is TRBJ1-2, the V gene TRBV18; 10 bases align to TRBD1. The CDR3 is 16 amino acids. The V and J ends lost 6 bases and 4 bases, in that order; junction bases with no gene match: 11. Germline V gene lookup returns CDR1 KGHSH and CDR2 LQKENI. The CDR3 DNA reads TGTGCCAGCTCCTCCGGGACAGGGGTACGTCGCTATGGCTACACCTTC. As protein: CASSSGTGVRRYGYTF.

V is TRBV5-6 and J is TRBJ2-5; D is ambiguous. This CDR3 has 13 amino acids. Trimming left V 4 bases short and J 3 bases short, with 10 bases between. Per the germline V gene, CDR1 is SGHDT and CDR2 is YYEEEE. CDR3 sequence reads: CASSRQVEETQYF. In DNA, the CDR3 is TGTGCCAGCAGCCGCCAGGTGGAAGAGACCCAGTACTTC.

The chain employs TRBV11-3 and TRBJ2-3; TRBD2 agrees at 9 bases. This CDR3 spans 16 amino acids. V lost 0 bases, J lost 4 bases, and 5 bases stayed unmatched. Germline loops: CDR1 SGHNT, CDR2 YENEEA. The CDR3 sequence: CASSLDGGRASDTQYF. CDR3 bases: TGTGCCAGCAGCTTAGATGGCGGGAGGGCATCAGATACGCAGTATTTT.

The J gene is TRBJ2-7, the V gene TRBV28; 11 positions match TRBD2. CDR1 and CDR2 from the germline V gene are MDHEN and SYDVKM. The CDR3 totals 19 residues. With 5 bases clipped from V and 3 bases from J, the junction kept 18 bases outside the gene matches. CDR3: CASSPRTSGPAENHYEQYF. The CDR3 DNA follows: TGTGCCAGCAGTCCAAGGACTAGCGGGCCTGCGGAGAATCACTACGAGCAGTACTTC.

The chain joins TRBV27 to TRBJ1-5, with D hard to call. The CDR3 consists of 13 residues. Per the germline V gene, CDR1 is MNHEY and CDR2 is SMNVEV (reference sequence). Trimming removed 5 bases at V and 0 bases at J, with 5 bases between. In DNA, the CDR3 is TGTGCCAGCAGTCTCGGTAGCAATCAGCCCCAGCATTTT. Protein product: CASSLGSNQPQHF.

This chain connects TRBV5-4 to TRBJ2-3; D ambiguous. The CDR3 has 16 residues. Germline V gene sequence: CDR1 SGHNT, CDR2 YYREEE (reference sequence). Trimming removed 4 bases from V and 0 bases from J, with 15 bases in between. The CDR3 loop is CASSDGRRSSTDTQYF. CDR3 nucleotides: TGTGCCAGCAGCGACGGCAGGCGCTCTAGCACAGATACGCAGTATTTT.

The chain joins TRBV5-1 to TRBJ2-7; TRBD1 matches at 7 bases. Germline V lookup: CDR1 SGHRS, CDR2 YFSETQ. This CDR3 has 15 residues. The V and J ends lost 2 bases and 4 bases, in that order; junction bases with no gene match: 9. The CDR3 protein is CASSFQMGRGYEQYF. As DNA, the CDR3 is TGCGCCAGCAGCTTTCAGATGGGCAGGGGGTACGAGCAGTACTTC.

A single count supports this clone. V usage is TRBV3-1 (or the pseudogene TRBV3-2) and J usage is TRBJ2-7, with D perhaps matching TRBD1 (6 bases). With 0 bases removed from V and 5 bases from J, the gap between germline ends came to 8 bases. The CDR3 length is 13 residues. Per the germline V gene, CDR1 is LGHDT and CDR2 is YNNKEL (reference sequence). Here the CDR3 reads CASSQDGGHEQYF. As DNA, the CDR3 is TGTGCCAGCAGCCAAGATGGGGGCCACGAGCAGTACTTC.

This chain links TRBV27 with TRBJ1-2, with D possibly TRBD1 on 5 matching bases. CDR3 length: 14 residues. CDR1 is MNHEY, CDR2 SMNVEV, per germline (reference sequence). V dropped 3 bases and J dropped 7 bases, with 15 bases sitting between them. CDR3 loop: CASSFQGRGGGYTF. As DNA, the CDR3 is TGTGCCAGCAGTTTTCAGGGTCGCGGGGGTGGCTACACCTTC.

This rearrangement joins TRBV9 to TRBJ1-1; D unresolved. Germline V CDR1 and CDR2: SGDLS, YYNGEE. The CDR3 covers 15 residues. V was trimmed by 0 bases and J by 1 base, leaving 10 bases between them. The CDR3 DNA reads TGTGCCAGCAGCGTAGAAGCGGGGAGGAACACTGAAGCTTTCTTT. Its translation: CASSVEAGRNTEAFF.

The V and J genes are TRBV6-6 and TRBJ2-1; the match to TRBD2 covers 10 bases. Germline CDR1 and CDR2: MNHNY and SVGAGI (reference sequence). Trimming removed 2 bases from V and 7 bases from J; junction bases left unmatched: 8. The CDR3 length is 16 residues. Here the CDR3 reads CASSYNPASGRNEQFF. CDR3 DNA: TGTGCCAGCAGTTACAACCCGGCTAGCGGGAGAAATGAGCAGTTCTTC.

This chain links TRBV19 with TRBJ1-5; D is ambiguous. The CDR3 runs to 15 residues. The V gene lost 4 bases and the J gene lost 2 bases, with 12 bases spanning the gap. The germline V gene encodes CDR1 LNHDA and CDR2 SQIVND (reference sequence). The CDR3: CASSRGVDGNQPQHF. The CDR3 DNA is TGTGCCAGTAGTAGGGGAGTTGACGGCAATCAGCCCCAGCATTTT.

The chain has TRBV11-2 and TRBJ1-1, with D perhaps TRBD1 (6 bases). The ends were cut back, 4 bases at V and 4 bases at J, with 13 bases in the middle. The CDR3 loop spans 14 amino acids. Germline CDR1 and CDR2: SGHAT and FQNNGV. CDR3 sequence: CASSSLGRGTEAFF. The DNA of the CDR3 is TGTGCCAGCAGCTCGTTGGGCAGGGGCACTGAAGCTTTCTTT.

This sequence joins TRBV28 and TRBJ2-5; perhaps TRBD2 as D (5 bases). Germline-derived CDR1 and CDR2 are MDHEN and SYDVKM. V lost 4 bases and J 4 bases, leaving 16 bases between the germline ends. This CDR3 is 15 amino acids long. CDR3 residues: CASSYPGVAGETQYF. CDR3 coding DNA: TGTGCCAGCAGTTACCCCGGGGTAGCTGGAGAGACCCAGTACTTC.